The sample holds a few counts of the clone carrying this TCR beta chain. The germline CDR1 and CDR2 sequences are MNHEY and SVGAGI. The V and J ends lost 8 bases and 5 bases respectively, with 16 bases between them. The CDR3 spans 14 residues. The data stem from a study of blood T cell repertoires in COVID-19. Measured with immunoSEQ multiplex PCR; TCRdb has only the in-frame clones, and not every one. The sample has roughly 320,000 clones; 70% to 90% are singletons. The source of this sequence is a woman in her forties or fifties with COVID-19, enrolled during active disease. J is TRBJ2-1 and V is TRBV6-5; D might be TRBD2 (6 bases). Sequencing was done on a sample of peripheral blood. The CDR3 sequence is CASRRTGRNNEQFF. The CDR3 bases are TGTGCCAGCCGAAGGACGGGGAGGAACAATGAGCAGTTCTTC.